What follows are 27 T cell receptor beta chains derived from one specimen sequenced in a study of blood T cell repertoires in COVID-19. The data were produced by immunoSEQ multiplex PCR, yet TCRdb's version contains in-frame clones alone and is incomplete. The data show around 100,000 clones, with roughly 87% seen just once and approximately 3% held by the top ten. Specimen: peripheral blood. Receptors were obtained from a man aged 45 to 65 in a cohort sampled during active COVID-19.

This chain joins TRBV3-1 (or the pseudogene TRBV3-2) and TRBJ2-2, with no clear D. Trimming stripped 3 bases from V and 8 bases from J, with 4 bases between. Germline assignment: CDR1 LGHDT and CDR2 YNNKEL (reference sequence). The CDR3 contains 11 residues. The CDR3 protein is CASSHLGELFF. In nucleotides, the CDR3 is TGTGCCAGCAGCCACCTGGGGGAGCTGTTTTTT.

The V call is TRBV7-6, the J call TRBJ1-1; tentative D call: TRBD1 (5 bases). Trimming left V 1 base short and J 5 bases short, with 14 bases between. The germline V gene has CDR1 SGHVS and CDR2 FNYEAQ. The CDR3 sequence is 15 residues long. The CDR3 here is CASSLGGTEGTEAFF. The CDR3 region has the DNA TGTGCCAGCAGCTTAGGGGGGACGGAGGGAACTGAAGCTTTCTTT.

The CDR3 nucleotides are TGTGCCAGTAGTTCCCCCGCAGGCTCCTATGGCTACACCTTC. Translated, it gives CASSSPAGSYGYTF. The rearrangement joins TRBV19 to TRBJ1-2; D not certain. The CDR3 runs 14 residues. Trimming took off 5 bases at V and 4 bases at J, with 14 bases between the two ends. CDR1 LNHDA and CDR2 SQIVND come from the germline V gene (reference sequence).

CDR3 DNA sequence: TGTGCCAGCAGGCGGACTAGCGGGGGCCCCTACAATGAGCAGTTCTTC. Translated: CASRRTSGGPYNEQFF. The V and J genes are TRBV11-2 and TRBJ2-1, with TRBD2 identical over 13 bases. CDR3 length: 16 amino acids. Germline V gene sequence: CDR1 SGHAT, CDR2 FQNNGV. V lost 6 bases to trimming and J lost 2 bases; unmatched junction nucleotides: 4.

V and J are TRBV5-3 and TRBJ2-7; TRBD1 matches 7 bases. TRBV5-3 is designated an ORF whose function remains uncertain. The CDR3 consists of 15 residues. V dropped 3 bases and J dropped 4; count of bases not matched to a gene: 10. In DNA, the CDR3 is TGTGCCAGAAGCTGGGATGGCAGGGGGTGGTACGAGCAGTACTTC. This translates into CARSWDGRGWYEQYF.

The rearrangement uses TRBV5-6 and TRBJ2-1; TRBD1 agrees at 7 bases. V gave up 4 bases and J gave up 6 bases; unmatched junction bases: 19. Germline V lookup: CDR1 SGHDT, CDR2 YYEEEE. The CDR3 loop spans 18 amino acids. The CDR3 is CASSIRTTGKGRGNEQFF. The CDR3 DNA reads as TGTGCCAGCAGCATCCGAACGACAGGGAAGGGCAGGGGCAATGAGCAGTTCTTC.

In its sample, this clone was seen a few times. Here the CDR3 reads CASSRGSYNEQFF. CDR3 coding DNA: TGTGCCAGCAGTAGGGGCTCCTACAATGAGCAGTTCTTC. The chain has TRBV12-3 or TRBV12-4 and TRBJ2-1, with TRBD1 as a possible D gene (5 bases). The CDR3 has 13 amino acids. The V end was cut by 5 bases, the J end by 0 bases, with 5 bases between.

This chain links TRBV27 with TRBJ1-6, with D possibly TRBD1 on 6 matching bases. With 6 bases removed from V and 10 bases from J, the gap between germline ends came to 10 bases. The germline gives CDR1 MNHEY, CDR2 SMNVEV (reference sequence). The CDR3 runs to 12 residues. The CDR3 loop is CASRQGQSPLHF. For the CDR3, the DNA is TGTGCCAGCAGACAGGGACAATCACCCCTCCACTTT.

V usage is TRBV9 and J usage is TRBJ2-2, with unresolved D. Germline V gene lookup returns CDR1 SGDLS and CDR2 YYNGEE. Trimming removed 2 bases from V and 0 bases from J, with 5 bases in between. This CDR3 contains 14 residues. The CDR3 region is CASSVTTNTGELFF. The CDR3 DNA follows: TGTGCCAGCAGCGTCACAACGAACACCGGGGAGCTGTTTTTT. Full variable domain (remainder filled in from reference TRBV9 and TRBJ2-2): DSGVTQTPKHLITATGQRVTLRCSPRSGDLSVYWYQQSLDQGLQFLIQYYNGEERAKGNILERFSAQQFPDLHSELNLSSLELGDSALYFCASSVTTNTGELFFGEGSRLTVL.

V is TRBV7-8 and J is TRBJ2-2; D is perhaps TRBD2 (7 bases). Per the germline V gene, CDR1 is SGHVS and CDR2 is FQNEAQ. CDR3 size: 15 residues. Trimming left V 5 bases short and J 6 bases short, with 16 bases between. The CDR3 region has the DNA TGTGCCAGCAGCCCAGAGGGGGGGGCGCCCGGGGAGCTGTTTTTT. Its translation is CASSPEGGAPGELFF.

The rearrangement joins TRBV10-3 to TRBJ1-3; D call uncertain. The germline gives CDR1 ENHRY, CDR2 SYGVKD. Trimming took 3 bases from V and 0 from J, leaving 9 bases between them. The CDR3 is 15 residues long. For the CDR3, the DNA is TGTGCCATCAGTGATAGCGGGAGCTCTGGAAACACCATATATTTT. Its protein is CAISDSGSSGNTIYF.

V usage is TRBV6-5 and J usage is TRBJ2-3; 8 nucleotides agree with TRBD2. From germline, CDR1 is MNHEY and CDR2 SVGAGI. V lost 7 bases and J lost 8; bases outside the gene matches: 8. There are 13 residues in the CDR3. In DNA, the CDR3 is TGTGCCAGCACTTTAACCGGGACTAGTACGCAGTATTTT. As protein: CASTLTGTSTQYF.

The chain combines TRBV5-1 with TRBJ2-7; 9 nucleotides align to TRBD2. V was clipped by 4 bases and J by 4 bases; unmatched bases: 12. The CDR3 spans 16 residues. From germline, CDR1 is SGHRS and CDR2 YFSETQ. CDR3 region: CASSPGGSGGLYEQYF. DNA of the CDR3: TGCGCCAGCAGCCCTGGAGGTAGCGGGGGTCTTTACGAGCAGTACTTC.

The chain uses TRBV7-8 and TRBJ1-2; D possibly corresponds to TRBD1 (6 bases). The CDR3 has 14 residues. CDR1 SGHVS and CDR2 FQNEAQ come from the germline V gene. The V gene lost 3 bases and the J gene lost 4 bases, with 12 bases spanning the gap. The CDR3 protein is CASSLGGAGYGYTF. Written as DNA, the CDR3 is TGTGCCAGCAGCTTGGGGGGGGCAGGCTATGGCTACACCTTC.

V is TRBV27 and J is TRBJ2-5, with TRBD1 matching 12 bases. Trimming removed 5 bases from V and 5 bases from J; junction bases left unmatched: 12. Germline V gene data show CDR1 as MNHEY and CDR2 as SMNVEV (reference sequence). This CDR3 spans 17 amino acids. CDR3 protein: CASSQWRGQGARETQYF. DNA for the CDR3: TGTGCCAGCAGTCAATGGCGGGGACAGGGGGCACGGGAGACCCAGTACTTC.

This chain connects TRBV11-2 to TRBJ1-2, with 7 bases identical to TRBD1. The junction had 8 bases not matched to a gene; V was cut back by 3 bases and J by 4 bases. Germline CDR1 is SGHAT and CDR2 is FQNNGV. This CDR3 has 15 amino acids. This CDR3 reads CASSFDRAPFYGYTF. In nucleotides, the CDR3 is TGTGCCAGCAGCTTTGACAGGGCCCCTTTCTATGGCTACACCTTC.

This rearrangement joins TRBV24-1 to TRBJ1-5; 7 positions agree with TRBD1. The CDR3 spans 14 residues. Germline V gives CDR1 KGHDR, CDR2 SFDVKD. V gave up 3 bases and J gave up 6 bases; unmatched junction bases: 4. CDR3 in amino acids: CATSDSRGSQPQHF. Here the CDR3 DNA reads TGTGCCACCAGTGATAGCAGGGGGAGTCAGCCCCAGCATTTT.

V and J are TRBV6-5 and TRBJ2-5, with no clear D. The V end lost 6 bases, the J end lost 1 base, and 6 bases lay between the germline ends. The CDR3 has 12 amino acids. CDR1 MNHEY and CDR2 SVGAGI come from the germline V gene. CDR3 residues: CASSSFQETQYF. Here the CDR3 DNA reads TGTGCCAGCAGCTCTTTCCAAGAGACCCAGTACTTC.

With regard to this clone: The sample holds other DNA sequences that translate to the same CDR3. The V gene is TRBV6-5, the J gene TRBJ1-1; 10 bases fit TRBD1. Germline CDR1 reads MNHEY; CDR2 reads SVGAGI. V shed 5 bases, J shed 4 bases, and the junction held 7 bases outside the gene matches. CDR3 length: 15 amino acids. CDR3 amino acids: CASSSTGTGATEAFF. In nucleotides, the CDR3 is TGTGCCAGCAGTAGTACCGGGACAGGGGCCACTGAAGCTTTCTTT.

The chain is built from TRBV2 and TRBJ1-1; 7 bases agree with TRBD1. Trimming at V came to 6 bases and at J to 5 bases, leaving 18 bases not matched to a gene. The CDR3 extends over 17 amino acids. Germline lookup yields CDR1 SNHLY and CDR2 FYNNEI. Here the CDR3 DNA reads TGTGCCAGCAGCACCCCGGGACAGTTGAACTTTGGGACTGAAGCTTTCTTT. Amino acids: CASSTPGQLNFGTEAFF. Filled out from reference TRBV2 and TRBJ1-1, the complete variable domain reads EPEVTQTPSHQVTQMGQEVILRCVPISNHLYFYWYRQILGQKVEFLVSFYNNEISEKSEIFDDQFSVERPDGSNFTLKIRSTKLEDSAMYFCASSTPGQLNFGTEAFFGQGTRLTVV.

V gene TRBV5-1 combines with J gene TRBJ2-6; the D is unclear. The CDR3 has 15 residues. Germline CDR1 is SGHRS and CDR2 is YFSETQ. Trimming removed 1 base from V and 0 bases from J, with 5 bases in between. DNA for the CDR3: TGCGCCAGCAGCTTGCCTGTCTCTGGGGCCAACGTCCTGACTTTC. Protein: CASSLPVSGANVLTF.

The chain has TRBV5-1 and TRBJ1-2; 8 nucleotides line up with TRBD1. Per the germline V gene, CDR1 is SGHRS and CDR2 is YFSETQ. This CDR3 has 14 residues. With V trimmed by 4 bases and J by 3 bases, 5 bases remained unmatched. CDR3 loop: CASSPQGADYGYTF. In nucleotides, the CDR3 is TGCGCCAGCAGCCCCCAGGGGGCTGACTATGGCTACACCTTC.

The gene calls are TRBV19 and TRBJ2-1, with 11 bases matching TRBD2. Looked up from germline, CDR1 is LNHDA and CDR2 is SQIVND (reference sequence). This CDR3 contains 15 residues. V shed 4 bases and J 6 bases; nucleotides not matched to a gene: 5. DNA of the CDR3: TGTGCCAGTAGTAACGGACTAGCGGGCCCCAATGAGCAGTTCTTC. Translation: CASSNGLAGPNEQFF.

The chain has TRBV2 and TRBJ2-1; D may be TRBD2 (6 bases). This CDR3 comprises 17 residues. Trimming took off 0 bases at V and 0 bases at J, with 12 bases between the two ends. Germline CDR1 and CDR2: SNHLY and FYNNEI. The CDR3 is CASSEATGDPSYNEQFF. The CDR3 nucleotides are TGTGCCAGCAGTGAAGCAACGGGGGACCCCTCCTACAATGAGCAGTTCTTC.

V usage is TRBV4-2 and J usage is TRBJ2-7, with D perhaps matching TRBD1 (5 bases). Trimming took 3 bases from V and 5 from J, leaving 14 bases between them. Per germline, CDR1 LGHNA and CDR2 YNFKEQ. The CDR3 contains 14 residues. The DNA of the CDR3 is TGTGCCAGCAGCCAGGGGCACCTAGATGACGAGCAGTACTTC. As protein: CASSQGHLDDEQYF.

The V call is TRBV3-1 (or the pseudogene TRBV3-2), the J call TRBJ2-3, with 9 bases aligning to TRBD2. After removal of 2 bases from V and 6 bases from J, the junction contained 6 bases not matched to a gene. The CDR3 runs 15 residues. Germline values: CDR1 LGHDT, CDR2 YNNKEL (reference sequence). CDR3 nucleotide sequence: TGTGCCAGCAGCCAATGGGCTAGCGGGGAGGATACGCAGTATTTT. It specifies CASSQWASGEDTQYF.

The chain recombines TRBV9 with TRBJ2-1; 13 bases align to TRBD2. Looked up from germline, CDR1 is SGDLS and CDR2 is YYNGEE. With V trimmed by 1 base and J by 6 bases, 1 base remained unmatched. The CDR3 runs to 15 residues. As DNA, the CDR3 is TGTGCCAGCAGCGTAACTAGCGGGGGGGCCAATGAGCAGTTCTTC. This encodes CASSVTSGGANEQFF.